What follows describes a single T cell receptor beta chain. Its specificity is unknown. Germline and junction disagree at one end, which may indicate a read error. This specimen belongs to a study of response to subunit inactivated influenza vaccine. Points from the study as a whole: Each seasonal influenza vaccination recruits few new T cells, the authors suggested.

TCRdb analysed the RT-PCR reads with MiXCR anew, one entry per CDR3 protein. The sample carries more than 400,000 distinct CDR3 sequences, roughly 9.8% recorded once. Per germline, CDR1 DFQATT and CDR2 SNEGSKA (reference sequence). The CDR3 length is 12 residues. The chain joins TRBV20-1 to TRBJ1-4, with a possible D match to TRBD1 (6 bases). The sequence came from a man aged 50-60 years who received an inactivated influenza vaccine. This specimen was PBMCs from blood, taken more than 35 days after vaccination. The CDR3 sequence: CSARDSNGKLFF. The CDR3 bases are TGCAGTGCTAGGGACAGCAATGGAAAACTGTTTTTT.